This is a list of T cell receptor beta chains from one sample in a study of tissue T cells after allogeneic stem cell transplantation. Data came from immunoSEQ multiplex PCR; TCRdb stores just in-frame clones and leaves some out. The sample shows some 28,000 clones, 85% to 90% of them seen only once. Here the sequenced sample was blood, taken before transplantation. The receptors were sampled from a woman aged 18 to 55 who later had graft-versus-host disease after an allogeneic stem cell transplant. Both conserved end residues are part of each CDR3. A D gene is named only where the DNA matches it firmly. Some rows mark clone size as missing; the rest say once, few, many or name a class of expanded clone.

.	TRBV6-6	TRBJ2-7	.	CASSSGQSYEQYF	TGTGCCAGCAGCTCCGGACAGTCCTACGAGCAGTACTTC
.	TRBV19	TRBJ2-1	.	CASSMWAGTPSSYNEQFF	TGTGCCAGTAGTATGTGGGCAGGGACCCCCAGCTCCTACAATGAGCAGTTCTTC
.	TRBV24-1	TRBJ2-3	.	CATSATQGRTDTQYF	TGTGCCACCAGTGCTACACAGGGTCGCACAGATACGCAGTATTTT
.	TRBV18	TRBJ1-4	TRBD1	CASSPNSGQGIYEKLFF	TGTGCCAGCTCACCCAACAGCGGACAGGGAATTTATGAAAAACTGTTTTTT
once	TRBV5-4	TRBJ2-5	TRBD1	CASSPPTGGQETQYF	TGTGCCAGCAGCCCTCCGACAGGGGGGCAAGAGACCCAGTACTTC
.	TRBV18	TRBJ2-4	.	CASSPESQGPGGIQYF	TGTGCCAGCTCACCCGAATCTCAGGGGCCGGGTGGCATTCAGTACTTC
.	TRBV5-6	TRBJ2-1	.	CASSLVDYNEQFF	TGTGCCAGCAGCTTGGTAGATTACAATGAGCAGTTCTTC
.	TRBV15	TRBJ2-3	TRBD2	CATSARGGGEGSTDTQYF	TGTGCCACCAGCGCGCGAGGAGGCGGGGAGGGGAGCACAGATACGCAGTATTTT
.	TRBV6-5	TRBJ1-6	.	CASSYRDSPLHF	TGTGCCAGCAGTTACCGGGATTCACCCCTCCACTTT
.	TRBV27	TRBJ2-1	.	CASSSVGNSYNEQFF	TGTGCCAGCAGTTCGGTCGGTAACTCCTACAATGAGCAGTTCTTC
.	TRBV5-1	TRBJ2-7	TRBD1	CASTQGQNYEQYF	TGCGCCAGCACCCAGGGACAGAACTACGAGCAGTACTTC
.	TRBV18	TRBJ2-3	.	CASSITSGSTDTQYF	TGTGCCAGCTCAATAACCAGCGGGAGCACAGATACGCAGTATTTT
.	TRBV19	TRBJ2-5	TRBD2	CASTPVAGGVKTQYF	TGTGCCAGCACCCCGGTAGCGGGAGGTGTAAAGACCCAGTACTTC
.	TRBV5-1	TRBJ1-1	.	CASSFGGDTEAFF	TGCGCCAGCAGCTTCGGGGGGGACACTGAAGCTTTCTTT
once	TRBV18	TRBJ2-7	.	CASSRTGNEQYF	TGTGCCAGCTCACGTACCGGGAACGAGCAGTACTTC
.	TRBV6-5	TRBJ2-2	.	CASEGGTGELFF	TGTGCCAGCGAAGGGGGCACCGGGGAGCTGTTTTTT
.	TRBV29-1	TRBJ2-7	.	CSVENEQYF	TGCAGCGTTGAAAACGAGCAGTACTTC
.	TRBV7-9	TRBJ2-1	.	CASSSKGDPLNEQFF	TGTGCCAGCAGCTCCAAAGGGGACCCACTAAATGAGCAGTTCTTC
few	TRBV7-9	TRBJ2-1	TRBD2	CASSLSGTTNEQFF	TGTGCCAGCAGCTTAAGCGGGACCACGAATGAGCAGTTCTTC
.	TRBV19	TRBJ2-7	.	CASSTGTKEYYEQYF	TGTGCCAGTAGTACCGGGACAAAAGAATACTACGAGCAGTACTTC
.	TRBV19	TRBJ1-1	.	CASSAQLGYTEAFF	TGTGCCAGTAGTGCTCAGTTGGGGTATACTGAAGCTTTCTTT
.	TRBV6-5	TRBJ2-2	.	CASYTESTGELFF	TGTGCCAGCTACACTGAATCCACCGGGGAGCTGTTTTTT
.	TRBV6-2/TRBV6-3	TRBJ2-7	TRBD2	CASSYSTSGGYEQYF	TGTGCCAGCAGTTACTCGACTAGCGGGGGCTACGAGCAGTACTTC
.	TRBV27	TRBJ2-7	TRBD1	CASSSPDRGVYEQYF	TGTGCCAGCAGTTCCCCGGACAGGGGGGTTTACGAGCAGTACTTC
once	TRBV9	TRBJ1-2	TRBD1	CASSQQTGGNYGYTF	TGTGCCAGCAGCCAACAGACAGGGGGGAACTATGGCTACACCTTC
.	TRBV30	TRBJ1-2	TRBD1	CAWSLETGRNGYTF	TGTGCCTGGAGCTTAGAGACAGGGAGGAATGGCTACACCTTC
.	TRBV9	TRBJ1-1	TRBD1	CASSRQGFTEAFF	TGTGCCAGCAGCCGACAGGGGTTTACTGAAGCTTTCTTT
.	TRBV5-8	TRBJ1-2	.	CASSLRSYGYTF	TGTGCCAGCAGCTTACGCTCGTATGGCTACACCTTC
.	TRBV6-6	TRBJ1-6	TRBD1	CASSYSGTENSPLHF	TGTGCCAGCAGTTACTCCGGGACAGAGAATTCACCCCTCCACTTT
.	TRBV6-4	TRBJ2-3	.	CASSDGASTDTQYF	TGTGCCAGCAGTGACGGGGCTAGCACAGATACGCAGTATTTT
.	TRBV6-1	TRBJ2-7	TRBD1	CASSEGDSSYEQYF	TGTGCCAGCAGTGAAGGGGACAGCTCCTACGAGCAGTACTTC
.	TRBV29-1	TRBJ1-1	.	CSGQPGWGMNTEAFF	TGCAGCGGCCAGCCAGGATGGGGAATGAACACTGAAGCTTTCTTT
.	TRBV18	TRBJ1-1	.	CASSVWTVPNTEAFF	TGTGCCAGCTCGGTTTGGACGGTACCGAACACTGAAGCTTTCTTT
.	TRBV6-4	TRBJ1-2	TRBD1	CASSEEAGGYYGYTF	TGTGCCAGCAGTGAGGAGGCAGGGGGCTACTATGGCTACACCTTC
.	TRBV11-3	TRBJ2-3	TRBD1	CASSTQGSTDTQYF	TGTGCCAGCAGCACACAGGGGTCGACAGATACGCAGTATTTT
.	TRBV5-1	TRBJ2-7	.	CASSLGQPTDEQYF	TGCGCCAGCAGCTTGGGACAGCCGACTGACGAGCAGTACTTC
.	TRBV6-1	TRBJ2-7	.	CASSDGGSTTFRQYF	TGTGCCAGCAGTGATGGCGGCTCCACGACTTTCCGGCAGTACTTC
.	TRBV29-1	TRBJ2-1	TRBD2	CSVGRTSGGGEQFF	TGCAGCGTTGGACGGACTAGCGGGGGGGGTGAGCAGTTCTTC
.	TRBV5-1	TRBJ1-1	TRBD1	CASSLGQGPGTEAFF	TGCGCCAGCAGCTTAGGACAGGGCCCGGGGACTGAAGCTTTCTTT
.	TRBV10-3	TRBJ2-7	.	CAIRPGPRGIFYEQYF	TGTGCCATCAGACCGGGGCCTCGCGGAATATTCTACGAGCAGTACTTC
.	TRBV24-1	TRBJ1-5	.	CATSPPSGTYQPQHF	TGTGCCACCAGCCCCCCCTCCGGGACTTATCAGCCCCAGCATTTT
.	TRBV3-1/TRBV3-2	TRBJ1-6	TRBD1	CASSQETGENSPLHF	TGTGCCAGCAGCCAAGAAACAGGGGAAAATTCACCCCTCCACTTT
.	TRBV12-3/TRBV12-4	TRBJ1-1	.	CASSSDGGEAFF	TGTGCCAGCAGTTCCGACGGGGGGGAAGCTTTCTTT
.	TRBV6-1	TRBJ2-1	.	CASSEADRNEQFF	TGTGCCAGCAGTGAAGCTGACAGGAATGAGCAGTTCTTC
.	TRBV27	TRBJ1-2	.	CASRRDRNYGYTF	TGTGCCAGCAGAAGAGACAGGAACTATGGCTACACCTTC
.	TRBV2	TRBJ1-2	.	CASIGVSTNYGYTF	TGTGCCAGCATTGGGGTCAGTACTAACTATGGCTACACCTTC
.	TRBV10-3	TRBJ2-1	TRBD1	CAISEGQGYNEQFF	TGTGCCATCAGTGAGGGACAGGGCTACAATGAGCAGTTCTTC
.	TRBV25-1	TRBJ1-1	TRBD1	CASRANRGLMLTEAFF	TGTGCCAGCAGAGCCAACAGGGGGCTCATGTTGACTGAAGCTTTCTTT
.	TRBV7-3	TRBJ1-1	.	CASSLGGTGRGTEAFF	TGTGCCAGCAGCTTGGGAGGAACAGGGCGCGGCACTGAAGCTTTCTTT
few	TRBV28	TRBJ2-1	.	CASFVGGPGEQFF	TGTGCCAGCTTCGTCGGGGGCCCTGGGGAGCAGTTCTTC
.	TRBV7-7	TRBJ2-3	TRBD1	CASSLGQGADTQYF	TGTGCTAGCAGCTTAGGACAGGGGGCCGATACGCAGTATTTT
.	TRBV6-5	TRBJ1-1	.	CASSLGVLNTEAFF	TGTGCCAGCAGCCTCGGAGTTTTGAACACTGAAGCTTTCTTT
.	TRBV18	TRBJ1-1	TRBD1	CASSPPGDRGNTEAFF	TGTGCCAGCTCACCACCAGGGGACAGGGGGAACACTGAAGCTTTCTTT
.	TRBV19	TRBJ2-1	TRBD1	CASSSNPGTGNNEQFF	TGTGCCAGTAGTTCAAACCCCGGGACAGGCAACAATGAGCAGTTCTTC
once	TRBV6-1	TRBJ2-1	TRBD2	CASSEASGRLNEQFF	TGTGCCAGCAGTGAGGCCAGCGGGAGGTTGAATGAGCAGTTCTTC